A selection of T cell receptor beta chains follows, all from one sample in a study of monozygotic twins with cystic fibrosis. Using immunoSEQ multiplex PCR, the repertoire was profiled, and TCRdb retains in-frame clones only, with some absent. Among about 14,000 clones listed, 80% to 90% were seen once. What was sequenced was blood. All receptors derive from a boy younger than 18 with cystic fibrosis. CDR3s include the opening cysteine and the closing phenylalanine or tryptophan. A D gene is named only where the DNA matches it firmly. Expanded clones are given a class, and other clones once, few, many or no size at all.

d_gene	j_gene	v_gene	abundance	CDR3aa	CDR3nt
TRBD1	TRBJ1-2	TRBV2	-	CASSPGQGDGYTF	TGTGCCAGCAGCCCTGGACAGGGGGATGGCTACACCTTC
-	TRBJ2-4	TRBV7-8	-	CASRPGQLVGAKNIQYF	TGTGCCAGCAGGCCCGGGCAGTTGGTAGGAGCCAAAAACATTCAGTACTTC
TRBD1	TRBJ2-2	TRBV5-1	few	CASSPRTGGTGELFF	TGCGCCAGCAGCCCTAGGACAGGGGGAACCGGGGAGCTGTTTTTT
-	TRBJ1-2	TRBV19	-	CASTPDTSGRVYGYTF	TGTGCCAGTACCCCGGACACATCGGGGAGAGTCTATGGCTACACCTTC
-	TRBJ1-6	TRBV7-9	-	CASRDYNSPLHF	TGTGCCAGCAGGGACTATAATTCACCCCTCCACTTT
-	TRBJ1-2	TRBV5-1	-	CASSLMGRDGGYTF	TGCGCCAGCAGCTTGATGGGGCGGGACGGTGGCTACACCTTC
TRBD2	TRBJ2-5	TRBV4-2	-	CASSQDYAAGGETQYF	TGTGCCAGCAGCCAAGATTATGCAGCGGGAGGAGAGACCCAGTACTTC
-	TRBJ2-4	TRBV7-2	-	CASSSRGLLAKNIQYF	TGTGCCAGCAGCAGCCGAGGACTATTAGCCAAAAACATTCAGTACTTC
TRBD1	TRBJ2-5	TRBV5-6	once	CASSWDSQETQYF	TGTGCCAGCAGCTGGGACAGCCAAGAGACCCAGTACTTC
-	TRBJ1-1	TRBV12-2	-	CASRCPGQGNTEAFF	TGTGCAAGTCGCTGTCCGGGACAGGGGAACACTGAAGCTTTCTTT